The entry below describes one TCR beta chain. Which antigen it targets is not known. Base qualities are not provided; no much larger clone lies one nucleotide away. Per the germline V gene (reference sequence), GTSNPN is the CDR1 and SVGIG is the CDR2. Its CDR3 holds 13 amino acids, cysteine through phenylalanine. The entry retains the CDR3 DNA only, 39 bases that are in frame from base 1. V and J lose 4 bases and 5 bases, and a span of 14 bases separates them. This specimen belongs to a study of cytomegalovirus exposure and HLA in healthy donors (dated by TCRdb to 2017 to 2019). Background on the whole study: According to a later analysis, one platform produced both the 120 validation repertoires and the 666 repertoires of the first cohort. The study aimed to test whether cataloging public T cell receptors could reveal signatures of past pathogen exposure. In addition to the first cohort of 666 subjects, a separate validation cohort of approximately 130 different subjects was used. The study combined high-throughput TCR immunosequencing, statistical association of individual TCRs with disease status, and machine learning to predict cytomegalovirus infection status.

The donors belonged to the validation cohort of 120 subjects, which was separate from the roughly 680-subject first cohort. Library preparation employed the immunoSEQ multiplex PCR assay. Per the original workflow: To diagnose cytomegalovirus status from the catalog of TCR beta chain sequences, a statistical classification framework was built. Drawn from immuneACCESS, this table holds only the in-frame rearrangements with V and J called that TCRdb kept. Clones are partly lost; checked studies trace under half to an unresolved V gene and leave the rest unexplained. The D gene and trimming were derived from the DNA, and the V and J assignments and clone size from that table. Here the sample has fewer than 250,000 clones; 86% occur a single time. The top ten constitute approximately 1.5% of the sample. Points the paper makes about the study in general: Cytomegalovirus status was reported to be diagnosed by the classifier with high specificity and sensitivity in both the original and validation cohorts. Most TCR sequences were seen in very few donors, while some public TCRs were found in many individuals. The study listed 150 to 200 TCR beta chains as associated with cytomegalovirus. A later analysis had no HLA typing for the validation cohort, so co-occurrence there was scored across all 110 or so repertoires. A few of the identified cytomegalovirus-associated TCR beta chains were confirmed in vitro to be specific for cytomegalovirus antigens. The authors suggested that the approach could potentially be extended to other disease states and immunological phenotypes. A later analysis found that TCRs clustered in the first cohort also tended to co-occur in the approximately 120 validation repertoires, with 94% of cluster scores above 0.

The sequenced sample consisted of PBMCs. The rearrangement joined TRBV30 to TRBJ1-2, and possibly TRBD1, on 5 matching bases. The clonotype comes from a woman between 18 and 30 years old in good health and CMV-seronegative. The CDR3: CAWNRRRGYGYTF. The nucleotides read TGTGCCTGGAACAGGCGGCGGGGATATGGCTACACCTTC.